This T cell receptor (beta chain) was documented in a study of blood T cells in healthy people across ages. Ranging in age from about 6 to 100, the donors were healthy Caucasian individuals from Russia. This clonotype was seen a few times. Its antigen is unidentified. This CDR3 has 15 residues. CDR1 and CDR2 (germline): SEHNR, FQNEAQ (reference sequence). The V and J ends lost 2 bases and 3 bases, in that order; junction bases with no gene match: 7. PCR was performed a second time for about 7 to 12 cycles using a sample-barcoded 5' primer and a J-beta primer mix. A single record per CDR3 protein comes from TCRdb applying MiXCR to the 5' RACE reads. Of 1.2 million to 1.5 million distinct CDR3 sequences detected, about 43% appear once; the ten largest clones hold under 8%. General observations from the study: There were more naive CD4+ cells and higher diversity in long-lived donors than in aged donors. TCR beta diversity per million T cells fell roughly linearly with age.

The clonotype originates from a woman aged 18-35 years in good health. V gene TRBV7-9 combines with J gene TRBJ2-7; 7 positions match TRBD1. The sample taken for sequencing was blood. The DNA for the CDR3 is TGTGCCAGCAGCTTAATAGTGGCAGGGGGCTACGAGCAGTACTTC. It translates to CASSLIVAGGYEQYF.